These 20 T cell receptor beta chains were sequenced from one sample in a study of T cell responses to AZD1222 COVID-19 vaccine. Some clones are missing from TCRdb's copy, which holds only in-frame ones; the method was immunoSEQ multiplex PCR. The sample has 140,000 to 150,000 clones; around 88% are singletons. Sequencing was performed on peripheral blood, taken on day 0 of AZD1222 vaccination. These TCRs come from an adult in good health.

The chain employs TRBV11-3 and TRBJ2-1; D unclear. V gave up 3 bases and J gave up 1 base, with 4 bases separating them. The CDR3 length is 13 residues. Germline-derived CDR1 and CDR2 are SGHNT and YENEEA. The DNA for the CDR3 is TGTGCCAGCAGCTTTGGGTCCTACAATGAGCAGTTCTTC. Its translation: CASSFGSYNEQFF.

This rearrangement joins TRBV5-1 to TRBJ1-1; D is undetermined. The V and J ends lost 2 bases and 4 bases respectively, with 9 bases between them. Per the germline V gene, CDR1 is SGHRS and CDR2 is YFSETQ. The CDR3 spans 13 residues. The CDR3 sequence: CASSFPGLTEAFF. The CDR3 region has the DNA TGCGCCAGCAGCTTCCCAGGCCTCACTGAAGCTTTCTTT.

CDR3 protein: CASRGGGTEAFF. CDR3 coding DNA: TGTGCCAGCAGGGGTGGGGGCACTGAAGCTTTCTTT. The chain combines TRBV2 with TRBJ1-1; possible D gene TRBD1, 5 bases. V was cut by 6 bases and J by 4 bases, with 9 bases left in between. The CDR3 totals 12 residues. Germline V gene lookup returns CDR1 SNHLY and CDR2 FYNNEI. Supplemented by reference TRBV2 and TRBJ1-1, the full variable domain reads EPEVTQTPSHQVTQMGQEVILRCVPISNHLYFYWYRQILGQKVEFLVSFYNNEISEKSEIFDDQFSVERPDGSNFTLKIRSTKLEDSAMYFCASRGGGTEAFFGQGTRLTVV.

Here the CDR3 DNA reads TGTGCCAGCAGCCTCAGAACGCAGGGAAAGAATGAAAAACTGTTTTTT. Translating gives CASSLRTQGKNEKLFF. The chain couples TRBV3-1 (or the pseudogene TRBV3-2) to TRBJ1-4; D is possibly TRBD1 (5 bases). Germline loops: CDR1 LGHDT, CDR2 YNNKEL (reference sequence). The V end lost 4 bases, the J end lost 5 bases, and 17 bases lay between the germline ends. CDR3 length equals 16 residues.

This sequence joins TRBV7-9 and TRBJ1-1; 7 nucleotides agree with TRBD1. The CDR3 is made up of 17 amino acids. Germline V lookup: CDR1 SEHNR, CDR2 FQNEAQ (reference sequence). With V trimmed by 1 base and J by 1 base, 9 bases remained unmatched. The CDR3 DNA is TGTGCCAGCAGCTTAGAGGAGTTTGGGACAGAGAACACTGAAGCTTTCTTT. Translation: CASSLEEFGTENTEAFF.

The rearrangement joins TRBV29-1 to TRBJ1-1; 9 bases match TRBD1. CDR3 size: 15 residues. Unmatched junction bases numbered 15, after V lost 7 bases and J lost 6 bases. Germline loops: CDR1 SQVTM, CDR2 ANQGSEA. CDR3 nucleotide sequence: TGCAGCGGAGGGCCCACGTGGGACAGGGCCTCTGAAGCTTTCTTT. Protein product: CSGGPTWDRASEAFF. Combining the CDR3 with reference TRBV29-1 and TRBJ1-1 gives the whole variable domain SAVISQKPSRDICQRGTSLTIQCQVDSQVTMMFWYRQQPGQSLTLIATANQGSEATYESGFVIDKFPISRPNLTFSTLTVSNMSPEDSSIYLCSGGPTWDRASEAFFGQGTRLTVV.

This chain joins TRBV6-6 and TRBJ1-4, with D unclear. Per the germline V gene, CDR1 is MNHNY and CDR2 is SVGAGI (reference sequence). The CDR3 spans 15 residues. V lost 2 bases and J 0 bases, leaving 7 bases between the germline ends. CDR3 sequence (DNA): TGTGCCAGCAGTTACCGCAGAGCAACTAATGAAAAACTGTTTTTT. Translated: CASSYRRATNEKLFF.

This clone has just a few counts. V and J are TRBV19 and TRBJ2-7; weak D call: TRBD2 (6 bases). This CDR3 has 14 residues. Germline V CDR1 and CDR2: LNHDA, SQIVND (reference sequence). V lost 4 bases and J lost 2, with 12 bases in between. As DNA, the CDR3 is TGTGCCAGTAGTAATGGGGGGAGGACCTACGAGCAGTACTTC. It yields the protein CASSNGGRTYEQYF. Variable domain in full (rest from reference TRBV19 and TRBJ2-7): DGGITQSPKYLFRKEGQNVTLSCEQNLNHDAMYWYRQDPGQGLRLIYYSQIVNDFQKGDIAEGYSVSREKKESFPLTVTSAQKNPTAFYLCASSNGGRTYEQYFGPGTRLTVT.

The chain is built from TRBV4-2 and TRBJ2-7, with D unclear. The germline CDR1 and CDR2 sequences are LGHNA and YNFKEQ. Trimming pared 1 base from V and 3 bases from J, leaving 4 bases between. This CDR3 has 12 residues. The CDR3 is CASSQGYYEQYF. CDR3 in DNA: TGTGCCAGCAGCCAAGGTTACTACGAGCAGTACTTC.

This chain links TRBV4-3 with TRBJ1-1, with unresolved D. V lost 1 base, J lost 2 bases, and 11 bases lay in between. Germline V gene data show CDR1 as LGHNA and CDR2 as YSLEER. The CDR3 extends over 15 amino acids. In DNA form, the CDR3 reads TGCGCCAGCAGCCAAGTTCCGAGGCAAAACACTGAAGCTTTCTTT. This gives the protein CASSQVPRQNTEAFF.

As concerns this clone: The germline gene is not matched at one end of the junction; a read error may be the cause. V and J are TRBV20-1 and TRBJ1-2, with D possibly being TRBD1 (5 bases). The CDR3 contains 8 residues. Per germline, CDR1 DFQATT and CDR2 SNEGSKA (reference sequence). CDR3 in amino acids: CSARGGDF. In nucleotides, the CDR3 is TGCAGTGCTAGGGGAGGGGACTTC.

The genes are TRBV28 and TRBJ1-2; 8 bases agree with TRBD1. Trimming cost V 5 bases and J 5 bases; bases outside gene matches: 7. Germline assignment: CDR1 MDHEN and CDR2 SYDVKM. This CDR3 has 14 amino acids. This chain's CDR3 is CASSPGQAFYGYTF. DNA for the CDR3: TGTGCCAGCAGTCCGGGACAGGCATTTTATGGCTACACCTTC.

The rearrangement joins TRBV6-5 to TRBJ1-3; no clear D gene. CDR1 MNHEY and CDR2 SVGAGI come from the germline V gene. This CDR3 contains 14 residues. V gave up 6 bases and J gave up 0 bases, with 9 bases separating them. Written as DNA, the CDR3 is TGTGCCAGCAGGAGGTCCGCCTCTGGAAACACCATATATTTT. Protein sequence: CASRRSASGNTIYF.

This clone was seen more than once but under ten times. The rearrangement joins TRBV10-3 to TRBJ2-2; 8 bases are shared with TRBD1. CDR3 length: 15 amino acids. V was clipped by 6 bases and J by 1 base; unmatched bases: 4. Germline CDR1 ENHRY, CDR2 SYGVKD. CDR3 amino acids: CAISLGTGNTGELFF. The CDR3 region has the DNA TGTGCCATCAGCCTAGGGACAGGGAACACCGGGGAGCTGTTTTTT.

The CDR3 loop reads CASSRGTGIVYEQYF. The CDR3 nucleotides read TGCGCCAGCAGCCGCGGGACAGGGATTGTCTACGAGCAGTACTTC. The chain has TRBV4-3 and TRBJ2-7; 9 bases agree with TRBD1. Germline loops: CDR1 LGHNA, CDR2 YSLEER. The CDR3 is 15 residues long. With 4 bases clipped from V and 3 bases from J, the junction kept 7 bases outside the gene matches.

This clone was detected only once. The rearrangement links TRBV7-2 to TRBJ2-5, with D perhaps TRBD2 (5 bases). The V gene's germline CDR1 is SGHTA and CDR2 FQGNSA. Trimming shortened V by 5 bases and J by 2 bases, and 15 bases separated the two germline ends. The length of the CDR3 is 15 residues. The CDR3 sequence: CASSPRRNTQETQYF. CDR3 DNA: TGTGCCAGCAGCCCGAGGAGGAACACACAAGAGACCCAGTACTTC.

The chain employs TRBV12-5 and TRBJ2-7; D is uncertain. Trimming left V 1 base short and J 4 bases short, with 5 bases between. CDR1 LGHNT and CDR2 FRNRAP come from the germline V gene. The CDR3 length is 12 residues. CDR3 sequence (DNA): TGTGCTAGTGGTTTGGAACGGTACGAGCAGTACTTC. This codes for CASGLERYEQYF.

DNA for the CDR3: TGTGCCAGCTCACCAGGGACAGAGCAGTACTTC. The encoded protein is CASSPGTEQYF. The chain employs TRBV18 and TRBJ2-7; a possible D gene is TRBD1 (6 bases). This CDR3 spans 11 amino acids. From germline, CDR1 is KGHSH and CDR2 LQKENI. V was pared by 2 bases and J by 7 bases, with 6 bases between.

V usage is TRBV20-1 and J usage is TRBJ2-4; D unclear. Trimming pared 3 bases from V and 0 bases from J, leaving 6 bases between. Germline V CDR1 and CDR2: DFQATT, SNEGSKA (reference sequence). The CDR3 has 13 amino acids. CDR3 DNA sequence: TGCAGTGCTAGTAGGATAGCCAAAAACATTCAGTACTTC. Protein sequence: CSASRIAKNIQYF.

This clone was observed once. The chain has TRBV2 and TRBJ2-1; D possibly matches TRBD1 or TRBD2 (5 bases each). Germline assignment: CDR1 SNHLY and CDR2 FYNNEI. V gave up 5 bases and J gave up 9 bases, with 17 bases separating them. The length of the CDR3 is 14 residues. CDR3 in amino acids: CASSSLQDSGEQFF. In DNA form, the CDR3 reads TGTGCCAGCAGTTCTCTACAGGACTCTGGTGAGCAGTTCTTC.